These T cell receptor beta chains were read from a single sample in a study of monozygotic twins with inflammatory bowel disease. TCRdb re-analyzed the 5' RACE reads; it lists each CDR3 protein once, without DNA. Found here are 150,000 to 200,000 distinct CDR3 sequences; the top ten clones hold over 2.5%. Sequencing used blood. These receptors originate from a human donor with ulcerative colitis or Crohn's disease, or a healthy co-twin of an affected twin (not recorded which). Both conserved end residues are part of each CDR3.

V,J,CDR3
TRBV5-1,TRBJ2-1,CASSLGLAGASDEQFF
TRBV12-3/TRBV12-4,TRBJ2-7,CASRRGLYSYEQYF
TRBV7-9,TRBJ2-5,CASSRGYELQETQYF
TRBV5-1,TRBJ2-1,CASSSSSYNEQFF
TRBV29-1,TRBJ2-7,CSVEGGGSSPLEQYF
TRBV27,TRBJ2-1,CASSFGLLSPTYNEQFF
TRBV5-1,TRBJ2-2,CASSLASGTGELFF
TRBV5-1,TRBJ1-5,CASSWGTANQPQHF
TRBV7-2,TRBJ2-3,CASSVQGEGTDTQYF
TRBV30,TRBJ1-1,CAWSVRATVNTEAFF
TRBV5-1,TRBJ2-1,CASSFVASGVEQFF
TRBV11-2,TRBJ2-7,CASSLVKTSSYEQYF
TRBV7-2,TRBJ2-2,CASRSGRSSTGELFF
TRBV27,TRBJ2-2,CASSVTQGSGELFF